These 18 T cell receptor beta chains were all obtained from the same sample, sequenced in a study of read filtering for tumor transcriptome and immune sequencing. This library used around 400 ng RNA and molecular barcoded adaptors spanning alpha/delta and beta/gamma chains. TCRdb analysed the reads with MiXCR anew, one entry per CDR3 protein. The sample lists around 50,000 distinct CDR3 sequences, over 9% seen once, with around 15% in the top ten. The sequenced sample consisted of a population of CD138-negative cells sorted from bone marrow. The receptors come from a donor aged 40 or over with multiple myeloma.

This clonotype was observed at least ten times. The chain couples TRBV4-2 to TRBJ2-3; 8 nucleotides align to TRBD1. This CDR3 is built from 15 residues. CDR1 is LGHNA, CDR2 YNFKEQ, per germline. J lost 4 bases, V lost 3 bases, and 6 bases had no gene match. In DNA, the CDR3 is TGTGCCAGCAGCCAGGGGACAGGATTTGCAGATACGCAGTATTTT. Translating it yields CASSQGTGFADTQYF.

This clonotype was seen ten or more times. This chain uses TRBV7-8 with TRBJ2-3; 10 bases are a match to TRBD2. CDR1 and CDR2 (germline): SGHVS, FQNEAQ. CDR3 length equals 17 residues. The V and J ends lost 2 bases and 2 bases, in that order; junction bases with no gene match: 7. The CDR3 DNA reads TGTGCCAGCAGCTTAATCCCTAGCGGGGGACTCACAGATACGCAGTATTTT. This gives the protein CASSLIPSGGLTDTQYF. The whole variable domain, filled in from reference TRBV7-8 and TRBJ2-3, reads GAGVSQSPRYKVAKRGQDVALRCDPISGHVSLFWYQQALGQGPEFLTYFQNEAQLDKSGLPSDRFFAERPEGSVSTLKIQRTQQEDSAVYLCASSLIPSGGLTDTQYFGPGTRLTVL.

This clonotype has a count of ten or more. The V gene is TRBV18, the J gene TRBJ2-7; D unclear. CDR3 length equals 16 residues. CDR1 KGHSH and CDR2 LQKENI come from the germline V gene. Trimming shortened V by 2 bases and J by 2 bases, and 16 bases separated the two germline ends. The DNA for the CDR3 is TGTGCCAGCTCACCAACTGCAAAGGACGGAACCTACGAGCAGTACTTC. Amino acid sequence: CASSPTAKDGTYEQYF.

Many counts were recorded for this clonotype. The chain employs TRBV5-1 and TRBJ2-2; tentatively, D is TRBD1 (5 bases). Trimming shortened V by 3 bases and J by 2 bases, and 11 bases separated the two germline ends. The CDR3 is made up of 15 amino acids. Germline assignment: CDR1 SGHRS and CDR2 YFSETQ. The CDR3 region has the DNA TGCGCCAGCAGCTCCGCAGGGATTAACACCGGGGAGCTGTTTTTT. Residues: CASSSAGINTGELFF.

The chain links TRBV4-2 to TRBJ2-5, with TRBD2 matching 8 bases. With 4 bases clipped from V and 3 bases from J, the junction kept 7 bases outside the gene matches. The CDR3 has 15 residues. CDR1 LGHNA and CDR2 YNFKEQ come from the germline V gene. The CDR3 DNA reads as TGTGCCAGCAGCCGCCTGACAGCGGGGGAAGAGACCCAGTACTTC. Translated: CASSRLTAGEETQYF.

The table lists this clonotype with many counts. This chain connects TRBV29-1 to TRBJ2-2; 7 bases match TRBD1. V dropped 7 bases and J dropped 1; count of bases not matched to a gene: 6. The CDR3 totals 14 residues. Germline V gene data show CDR1 as SQVTM and CDR2 as ANQGSEA. The chain's CDR3 is CSASGQMNTGELFF. The CDR3 DNA follows: TGCAGCGCCTCGGGACAGATGAACACCGGGGAGCTGTTTTTT.

This clonotype was observed at least ten times. The J gene is TRBJ1-1, the V gene TRBV30, with D maybe TRBD1 (5 bases). The CDR3 has 13 residues. Germline values: CDR1 GTSNPN, CDR2 SVGIG (reference sequence). V was pared by 5 bases and J by 5 bases, with 15 bases between. The CDR3 bases are TGTGCCTGGTCCCGGACTGGGGGGACTGAAGCTTTCTTT. Its protein product is CAWSRTGGTEAFF.

This clonotype was seen at least ten times. The V call is TRBV30, the J call TRBJ1-4; D unresolved. Trimming pared 1 base from V and 10 bases from J, leaving 13 bases between. Germline V gene sequence: CDR1 GTSNPN, CDR2 SVGIG (reference sequence). This CDR3 is built from 13 residues. The CDR3 sequence: CAWSEVGMGKLFF. Here the CDR3 DNA reads TGTGCCTGGAGTGAAGTCGGCATGGGAAAACTGTTTTTT.

This clonotype has ten or more counts. V gene TRBV7-2 combines with J gene TRBJ1-1, with 9 positions matching TRBD1. The CDR3 length is 14 residues. Germline V lookup: CDR1 SGHTA, CDR2 FQGNSA. V shed 6 bases and J 7 bases; nucleotides not matched to a gene: 9. The CDR3 protein is CASRNTGGRSEAFF. The CDR3, as DNA: TGTGCCAGCAGGAATACAGGGGGCAGGAGTGAAGCTTTCTTT. Full variable domain (outside the CDR3, taken from reference TRBV7-2 and TRBJ1-1): GAGVSQSPSNKVTEKGKDVELRCDPISGHTALYWYRQSLGQGLEFLIYFQGNSAPDKSGLPSDRFSAERTGGSVSTLTIQRTQQEDSAVYLCASRNTGGRSEAFFGQGTRLTVV.

This clonotype has a count of ten or more. The chain is built from TRBV4-1 and TRBJ2-1; 8 bases align to TRBD2. In germline, CDR1 is MGHRA, CDR2 YSYEKL. The CDR3 has 15 residues. The V segment lost 0 bases and the J segment 7 bases; nucleotides outside the gene matches: 5. The CDR3 sequence: CASSQDPGGMNEQFF. DNA of the CDR3: TGCGCCAGCAGCCAAGATCCGGGGGGGATGAATGAGCAGTTCTTC.

This clonotype is large (0.1 to 1%) within its sample. The rearrangement joins TRBV3-1 to TRBJ1-1; D might be TRBD1 (6 bases). The CDR3 sequence is 17 residues long. Germline-derived CDR1 and CDR2 are LGHDT and YNNKEL (reference sequence). V lost 1 base and J lost 0, with 15 bases in between. For the CDR3, the DNA is TGTGCCAGCAGCCAAGTTATGGACAGCGCCATGAACACTGAAGCTTTCTTT. This codes for CASSQVMDSAMNTEAFF.

This clonotype was recorded many times. The chain uses TRBV5-1 and TRBJ2-7; 9 bases are a match to TRBD1. Germline V gene data show CDR1 as SGHRS and CDR2 as YFSETQ. Trimming cost V 3 bases and J 6 bases; bases outside gene matches: 7. This CDR3 has 14 residues. The CDR3 DNA sequence: TGCGCCAGCAGCTGGGACAGGGCTAGGGGCGAGCAGTACTTC. Its protein is CASSWDRARGEQYF.

This clonotype was found many times. This sequence joins TRBV7-8 and TRBJ2-1; tentative D call: TRBD2 (5 bases). This CDR3 region has 16 residues. Trimming took 4 bases from V and 0 from J, leaving 13 bases between them. Germline V gives CDR1 SGHVS, CDR2 FQNEAQ. The CDR3 DNA sequence: TGTGCCAGCAGCTCGGCGACTATCCCCTCCTACAATGAGCAGTTCTTC. It specifies CASSSATIPSYNEQFF.

In its sample, this clonotype was seen many times. The gene calls are TRBV7-3 and TRBJ1-1; D unclear. CDR3 length: 12 residues. V lost 6 bases to trimming and J lost 1 base, with 6 bases between them. Germline assignment: CDR1 SGHTA and CDR2 FQGTGA. The CDR3 reads CASRSPNTEAFF. The CDR3 bases are TGTGCCAGCAGAAGCCCGAACACTGAAGCTTTCTTT.

This clonotype was seen many times. The rearrangement links TRBV5-1 to TRBJ2-2, with 9 bases fitting TRBD2. Per the germline V gene, CDR1 is SGHRS and CDR2 is YFSETQ. The CDR3 covers 16 residues. With 4 bases clipped from V and 2 bases from J, the junction kept 6 bases outside the gene matches. The CDR3 DNA reads as TGCGCCAGCAGCAGAACTAGCGGGTCAAACACCGGGGAGCTGTTTTTT. Its protein is CASSRTSGSNTGELFF.

This clonotype came up a few times. One junction end does not reproduce the germline sequence, and a read error may be involved. V and J are TRBV6-2 or TRBV6-3 and TRBJ2-1; 9 bases agree with TRBD1. Germline lookup yields CDR1 MNHEY and CDR2 SVGEGT. The CDR3 totals 18 residues. The CDR3 here is CASTARGTGGAVKGERFF. The CDR3 DNA reads as TGTGCCAGCACCGCTCGGGGTACAGGGGGCGCTGTTAAAGGTGAGCGGTTCTTC.

For this clonotype: A much larger clone sits a single nucleotide away, making a read error possible. Because it lacks the conserved phenylalanine or tryptophan at the end, this CDR3 is likely a read error. This CDR3 is CASSQEERGRRQQYS. DNA of the CDR3: TGTGCCAGCAGCCAAGAGGAGAGGGGGCGACGACAGCAGTACTCC. The gene calls are TRBV3-1 and TRBJ2-7, with 7 positions matching TRBD1. The CDR3 has 15 residues. Germline V CDR1 and CDR2: LGHDT, YNNKEL (reference sequence). Germline trimming cut 0 bases from V and 8 bases from J; bases unmatched to any gene: 10.

This clonotype was picked up many times. The chain combines TRBV5-1 with TRBJ1-1, with 8 bases that match TRBD1. The V gene's germline CDR1 is SGHRS and CDR2 YFSETQ. CDR3 length: 16 residues. Trimming took 0 bases from V and 1 from J; bases not matched to a gene: 5. CDR3 protein: CASSLVRTGQNTEAFF. CDR3 coding DNA: TGCGCCAGCAGCTTGGTCCGGACAGGGCAGAACACTGAAGCTTTCTTT.